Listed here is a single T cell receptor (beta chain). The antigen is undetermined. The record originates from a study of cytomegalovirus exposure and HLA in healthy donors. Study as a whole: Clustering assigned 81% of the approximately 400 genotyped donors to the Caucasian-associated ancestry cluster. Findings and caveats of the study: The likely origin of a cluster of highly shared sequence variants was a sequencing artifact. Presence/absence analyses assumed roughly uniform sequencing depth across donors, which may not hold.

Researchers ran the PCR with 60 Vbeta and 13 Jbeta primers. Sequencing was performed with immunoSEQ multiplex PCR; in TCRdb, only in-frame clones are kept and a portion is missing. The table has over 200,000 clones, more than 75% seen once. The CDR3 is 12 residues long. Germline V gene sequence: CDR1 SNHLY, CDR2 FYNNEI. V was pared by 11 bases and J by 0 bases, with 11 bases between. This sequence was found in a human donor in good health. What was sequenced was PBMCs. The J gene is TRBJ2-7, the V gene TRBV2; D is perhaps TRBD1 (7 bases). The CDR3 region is CAGGGGSYEQYF. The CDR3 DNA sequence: TGTGCCGGAGGGGGCGGCTCCTACGAGCAGTACTTC.